This TCR beta chain emerged from a study of CD8 T cells in ankylosing spondylitis. Overall study findings and caveats: What seemed typical of ankylosing spondylitis blood was a TCR beta motif built from several highly homologous variants.

This clonotype was counted only a few times. Its antigen remains unknown. Quantitative 5'-RACE with molecular barcodes was used to make the TCR beta libraries. TCRdb processed the 5' RACE reads anew with MiXCR; each CDR3 protein has one entry. The sample shows 85,000 to 100,000 distinct CDR3 sequences, about 8.6% of them seen only once. The specimen sequenced was blood, either unsorted or a sorted T cell fraction (not recorded which). This receptor was taken from a male donor with ankylosing spondylitis or in good health (not recorded which).

As DNA, the CDR3 is TGTGCCAGCGGGGCTTCAGGCTATGGCTACACCTTC. This sequence encodes CASGASGYGYTF. This chain uses TRBV7-9 with TRBJ1-2; the D gene is possibly TRBD1 (5 bases). V lost 8 bases to trimming and J lost 4 bases, with 11 bases between them. The CDR3 runs 12 residues. From germline, CDR1 is SEHNR and CDR2 FQNEAQ (reference sequence).